This TCR beta chain derives from a study of T cells in Graves' hyperthyroidism and ophthalmopathy. Study-wide points: Ophthalmopathy was model-predicted a median approximately six months pre-onset.

Amplified TCR beta CDR3 regions derived from RNA transcripts. An initial round of RT-PCR targeting the TCR CDR3 relied on the HTBI primer set. Via MiXCR, TCRdb re-called the multiplex PCR reads, giving one row per CDR3 protein. Among 500,000 to 800,000 distinct CDR3 sequences listed, about 14% were seen once. With respect to this clonotype: Its specificity is unknown.

This CDR3 has 13 amino acids. The germline CDR1 and CDR2 sequences are MNHEY and SVGEGT. With 9 bases removed from V and 0 bases from J, the gap between germline ends came to 11 bases. The PBMCs were sourced from fresh peripheral blood (about 9.6 ml). The clonotype was recovered from a woman aged 45-65 years with Graves' ophthalmopathy. The sample taken for sequencing was blood. V gene TRBV6-2 or TRBV6-3 combines with J gene TRBJ1-1, with D possibly being TRBD1 (6 bases). The CDR3, as DNA: TGTGCCAGTAGGACAGAAATGAACACTGAAGCTTTCTTT. Translating gives CASRTEMNTEAFF.